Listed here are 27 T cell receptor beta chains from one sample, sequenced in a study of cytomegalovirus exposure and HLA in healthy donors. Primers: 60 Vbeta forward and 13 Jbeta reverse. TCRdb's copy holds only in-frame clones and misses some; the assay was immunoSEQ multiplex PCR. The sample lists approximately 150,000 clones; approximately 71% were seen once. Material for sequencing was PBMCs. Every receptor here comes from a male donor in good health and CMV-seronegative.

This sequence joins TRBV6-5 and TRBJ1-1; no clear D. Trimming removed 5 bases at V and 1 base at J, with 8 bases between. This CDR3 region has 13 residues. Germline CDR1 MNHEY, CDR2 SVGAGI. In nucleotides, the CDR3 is TGTGCCAGCAGTCCCAGGCAGAACACTGAAGCTTTCTTT. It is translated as CASSPRQNTEAFF.

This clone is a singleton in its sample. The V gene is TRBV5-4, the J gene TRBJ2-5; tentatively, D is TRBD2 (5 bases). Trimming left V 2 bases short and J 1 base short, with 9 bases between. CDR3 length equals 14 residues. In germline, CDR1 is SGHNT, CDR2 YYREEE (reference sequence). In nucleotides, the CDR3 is TGTGCCAGCAGCTTTCGGCGGGCCCAAGAGACCCAGTACTTC. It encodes CASSFRRAQETQYF.

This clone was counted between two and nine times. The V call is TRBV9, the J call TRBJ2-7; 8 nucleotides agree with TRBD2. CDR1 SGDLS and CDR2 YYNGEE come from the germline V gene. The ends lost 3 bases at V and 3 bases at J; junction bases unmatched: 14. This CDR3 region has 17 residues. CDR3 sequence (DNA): TGTGCCAGCAGCGCCGGGGATGGACTAGCAGCCTACTACGAGCAGTACTTC. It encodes CASSAGDGLAAYYEQYF.

The CDR3 DNA follows: TGTGCCAGTAGTATCCCGGGACAGGGGACAGATACGCAGTATTTT. It specifies CASSIPGQGTDTQYF. This chain joins TRBV19 and TRBJ2-3; 10 nucleotides align to TRBD1. J was trimmed by 3 bases and V by 3 bases; bases with no gene match: 3. The CDR3 consists of 15 residues. The germline V gene has CDR1 LNHDA and CDR2 SQIVND (reference sequence).

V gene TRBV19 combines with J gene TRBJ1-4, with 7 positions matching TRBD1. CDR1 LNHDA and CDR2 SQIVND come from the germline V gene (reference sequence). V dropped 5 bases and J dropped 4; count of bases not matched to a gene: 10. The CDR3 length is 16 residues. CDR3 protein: CASSWDSRPYNEKLFF. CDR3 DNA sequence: TGTGCCAGTAGTTGGGACAGTAGGCCCTATAATGAAAAACTGTTTTTT.

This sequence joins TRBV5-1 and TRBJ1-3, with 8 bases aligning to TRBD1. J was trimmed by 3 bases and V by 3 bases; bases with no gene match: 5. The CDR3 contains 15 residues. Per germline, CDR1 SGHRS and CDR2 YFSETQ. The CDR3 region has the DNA TGCGCCAGCAGCTGGGACACAGGGGGTGGAAACACCATATATTTT. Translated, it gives CASSWDTGGGNTIYF.

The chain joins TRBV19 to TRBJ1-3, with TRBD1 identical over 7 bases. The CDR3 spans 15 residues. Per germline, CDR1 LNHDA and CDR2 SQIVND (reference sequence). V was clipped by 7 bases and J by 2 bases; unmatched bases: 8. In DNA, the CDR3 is TGTGCCAGTAATCCAGGGGGTAGCGCTGGAAACACCATATATTTT. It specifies CASNPGGSAGNTIYF.

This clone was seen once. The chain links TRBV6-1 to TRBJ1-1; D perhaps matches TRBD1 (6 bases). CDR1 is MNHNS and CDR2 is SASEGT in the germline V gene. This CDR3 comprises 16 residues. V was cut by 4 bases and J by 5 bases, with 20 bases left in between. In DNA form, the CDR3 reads TGTGCCAGCAGTGCCCGAAGAGCAGGGGTTGGTACTGAAGCTTTCTTT. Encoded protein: CASSARRAGVGTEAFF.

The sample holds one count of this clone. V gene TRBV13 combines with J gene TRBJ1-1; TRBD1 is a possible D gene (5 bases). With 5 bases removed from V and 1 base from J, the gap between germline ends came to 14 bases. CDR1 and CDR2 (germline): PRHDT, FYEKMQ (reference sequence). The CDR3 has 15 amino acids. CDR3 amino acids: CASSPRGTGNTEAFF. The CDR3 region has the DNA TGTGCCAGCAGCCCCCGGGGGACCGGGAACACTGAAGCTTTCTTT.

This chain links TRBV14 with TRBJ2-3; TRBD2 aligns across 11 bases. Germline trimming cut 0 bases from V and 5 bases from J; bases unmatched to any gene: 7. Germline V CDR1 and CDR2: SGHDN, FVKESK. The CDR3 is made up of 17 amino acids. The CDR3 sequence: CASSQDRLAGGLDTQYF. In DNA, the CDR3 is TGTGCCAGCAGCCAAGATCGGCTAGCGGGGGGTCTAGATACGCAGTATTTT.

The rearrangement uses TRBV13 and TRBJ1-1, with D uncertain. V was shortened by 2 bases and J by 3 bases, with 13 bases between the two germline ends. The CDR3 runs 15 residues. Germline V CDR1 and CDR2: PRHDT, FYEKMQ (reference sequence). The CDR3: CASSLRRTSDTEAFF. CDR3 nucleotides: TGTGCCAGCAGCTTAAGGAGGACGTCGGACACTGAAGCTTTCTTT.

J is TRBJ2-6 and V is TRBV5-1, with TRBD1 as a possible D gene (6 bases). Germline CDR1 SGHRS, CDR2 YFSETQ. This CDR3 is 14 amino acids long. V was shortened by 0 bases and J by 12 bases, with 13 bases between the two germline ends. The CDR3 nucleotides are TGCGCCAGCAGCTTGGACGCAGGGGCCTCCGTCCTGACTTTC. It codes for CASSLDAGASVLTF. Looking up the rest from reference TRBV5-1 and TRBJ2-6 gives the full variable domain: KAGVTQTPRYLIKTRGQQVTLSCSPISGHRSVSWYQQTPGQGLQFLFEYFSETQRNKGNFPGRFSGRQFSNSRSEMNVSTLELGDSALYLCASSLDAGASVLTFGAGSRLTVL.

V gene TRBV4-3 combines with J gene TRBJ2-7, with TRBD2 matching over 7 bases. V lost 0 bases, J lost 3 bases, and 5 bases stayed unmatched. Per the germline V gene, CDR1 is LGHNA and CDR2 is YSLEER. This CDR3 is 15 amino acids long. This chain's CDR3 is CASSQDEASGYEQYF. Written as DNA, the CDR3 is TGCGCCAGCAGCCAAGATGAGGCTAGCGGCTACGAGCAGTACTTC.

CDR3 coding DNA: TGCGCCAGCAGCTTGGGTGGGACAGTCACCTACGAGCAGTACTTC. This sequence encodes CASSLGGTVTYEQYF. The V gene is TRBV5-1, the J gene TRBJ2-7; 7 bases agree with TRBD1. The CDR3 consists of 15 residues. Germline V gene sequence: CDR1 SGHRS, CDR2 YFSETQ. V shed 0 bases and J 2 bases; nucleotides not matched to a gene: 5. The whole variable domain, remainder taken from reference TRBV5-1 and TRBJ2-7, is KAGVTQTPRYLIKTRGQQVTLSCSPISGHRSVSWYQQTPGQGLQFLFEYFSETQRNKGNFPGRFSGRQFSNSRSEMNVSTLELGDSALYLCASSLGGTVTYEQYFGPGTRLTVT.

CDR3 loop: CASSPTGGIFEQYF. In DNA form, the CDR3 reads TGTGCCAGTAGCCCTACAGGGGGCATCTTCGAGCAGTACTTC. The chain employs TRBV19 and TRBJ2-5; TRBD1 matches 9 bases. The DNA matches TRBJ2-7 better at its end, which makes the J call doubtful. CDR3 length: 14 residues. CDR1 LNHDA and CDR2 SQIVND come from the germline V gene (reference sequence).

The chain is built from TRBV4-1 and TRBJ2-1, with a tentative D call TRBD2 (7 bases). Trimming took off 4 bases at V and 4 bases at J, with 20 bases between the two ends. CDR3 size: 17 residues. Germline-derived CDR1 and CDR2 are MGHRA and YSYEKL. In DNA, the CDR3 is TGCGCCAGCAGCCGAGGGGGACTAACGGGAGTATACAATGAGCAGTTCTTC. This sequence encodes CASSRGGLTGVYNEQFF.

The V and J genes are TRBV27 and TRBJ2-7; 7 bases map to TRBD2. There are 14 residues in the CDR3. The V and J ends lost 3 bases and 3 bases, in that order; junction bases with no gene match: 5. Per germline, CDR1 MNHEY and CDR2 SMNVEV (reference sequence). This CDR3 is CASSFRGTIYEQYF. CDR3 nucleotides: TGTGCCAGCAGTTTTCGTGGGACTATCTACGAGCAGTACTTC.

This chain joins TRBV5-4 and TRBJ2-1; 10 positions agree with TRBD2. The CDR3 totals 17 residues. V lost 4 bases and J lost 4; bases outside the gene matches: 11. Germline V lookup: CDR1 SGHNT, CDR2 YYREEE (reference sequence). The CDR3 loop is CASSRGGGGLAYNEQFF. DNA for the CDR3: TGTGCCAGCAGCCGGGGGGGAGGGGGACTAGCGTACAATGAGCAGTTCTTC. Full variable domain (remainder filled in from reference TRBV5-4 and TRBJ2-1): ETGVTQSPTHLIKTRGQQVTLRCSSQSGHNTVSWYQQALGQGPQFIFQYYREEENGRGNFPPRFSGLQFPNYSSELNVNALELDDSALYLCASSRGGGGLAYNEQFFGPGTRLTVL.

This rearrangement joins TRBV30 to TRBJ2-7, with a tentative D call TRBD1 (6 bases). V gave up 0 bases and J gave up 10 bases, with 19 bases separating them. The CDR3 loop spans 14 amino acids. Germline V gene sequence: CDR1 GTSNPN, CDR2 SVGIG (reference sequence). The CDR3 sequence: CAWSVSPLQGEQYF. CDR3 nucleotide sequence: TGTGCCTGGAGTGTAAGCCCCCTACAGGGTGAACAGTACTTC.

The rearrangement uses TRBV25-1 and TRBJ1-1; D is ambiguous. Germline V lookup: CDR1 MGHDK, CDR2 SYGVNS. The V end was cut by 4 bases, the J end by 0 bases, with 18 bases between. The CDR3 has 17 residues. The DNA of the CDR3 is TGTGCCAGCAGTGGTAAAGAGGGCACGTTTATGAACACTGAAGCTTTCTTT. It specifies CASSGKEGTFMNTEAFF.

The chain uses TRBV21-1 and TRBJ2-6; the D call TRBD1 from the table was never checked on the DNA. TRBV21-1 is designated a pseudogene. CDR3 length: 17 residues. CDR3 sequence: CASSIREKPSGANVLTF. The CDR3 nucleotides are TGTGCCAGCAGCATCAGGGAAAAACCCTCTGGGGCCAACGTCCTGACTTTC.

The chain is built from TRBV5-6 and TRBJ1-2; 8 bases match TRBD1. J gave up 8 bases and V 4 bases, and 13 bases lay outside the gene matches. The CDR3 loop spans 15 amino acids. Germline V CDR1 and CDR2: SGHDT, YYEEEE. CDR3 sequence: CASSQLDRELWGYTF. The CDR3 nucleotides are TGTGCCAGCAGCCAGCTGGACAGGGAATTATGGGGCTACACCTTC.

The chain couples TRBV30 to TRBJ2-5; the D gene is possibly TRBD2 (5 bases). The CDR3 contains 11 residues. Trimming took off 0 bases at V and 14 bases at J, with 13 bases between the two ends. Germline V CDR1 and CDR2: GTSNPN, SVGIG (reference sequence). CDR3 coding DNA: TGTGCCTGGAGTGTAGGGAGCGCCAGCTACTTC. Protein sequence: CAWSVGSASYF.

CDR3 region: CASSLIVGYEQYF. The DNA of the CDR3 is TGTGCCAGCAGCTTAATAGTCGGCTACGAGCAGTACTTC. The rearrangement uses TRBV7-8 and TRBJ2-7, with D hard to call. Trimming took 2 bases from V and 3 from J, leaving 8 bases between them. The CDR3 is 13 amino acids. Germline V gene data show CDR1 as SGHVS and CDR2 as FQNEAQ.

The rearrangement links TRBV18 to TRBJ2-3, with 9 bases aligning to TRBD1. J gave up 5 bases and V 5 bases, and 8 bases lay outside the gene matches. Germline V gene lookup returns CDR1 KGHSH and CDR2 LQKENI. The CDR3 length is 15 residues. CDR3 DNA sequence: TGTGCCAGCTCAACATCGACAGGGGGGCAAGATACGCAGTATTTT. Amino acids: CASSTSTGGQDTQYF.

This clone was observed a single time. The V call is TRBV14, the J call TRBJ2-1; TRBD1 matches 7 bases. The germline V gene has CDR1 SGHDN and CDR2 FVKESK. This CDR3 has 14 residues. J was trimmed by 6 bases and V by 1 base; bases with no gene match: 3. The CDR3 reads CASSQVWDSNEQFF. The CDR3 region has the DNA TGTGCCAGCAGCCAAGTTTGGGACAGCAATGAGCAGTTCTTC.

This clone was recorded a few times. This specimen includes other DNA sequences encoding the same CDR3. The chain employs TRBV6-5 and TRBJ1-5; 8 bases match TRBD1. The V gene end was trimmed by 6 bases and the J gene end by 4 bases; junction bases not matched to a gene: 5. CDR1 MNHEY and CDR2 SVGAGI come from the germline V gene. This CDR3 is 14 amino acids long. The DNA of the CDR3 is TGTGCCAGCAGACGGACAGGGCGTAATCAGCCCCAGCATTTT. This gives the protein CASRRTGRNQPQHF.